The entry that follows covers one TCR beta chain sequence. Unmatched junction bases numbered 3, after V lost 1 base and J lost 0 bases. There are 16 residues in the CDR3. Germline V gene lookup returns CDR1 MDHEN and CDR2 SYDVKM. As originally analysed: Reference gene primers were amplified, and this amplification served to estimate nucleated cell counts. Measured with immunoSEQ multiplex PCR; TCRdb has only the in-frame clones, and not every one. V and J calls and clone size are copied from that table; D and trimming were computed from the DNA. The table has fewer than 200,000 clones, 80% to 90% seen once; the top ten hold about 12%. Enrollment of patients from Seattle took place during active infection, with longitudinal follow-up. This entry comes from a study of blood T cell repertoires in COVID-19. Study information: Material from acute and convalescent COVID-19 was sourced from the United States, Italy and Spain. PBMCs, B-cell-depleted T cells, or T cells were the source of the cDNA or gDNA that made up the material.

The specimen was peripheral blood. This clonotype originated in a woman in her seventies with COVID-19, enrolled during active disease. The chain carries TRBV28 and TRBJ2-3; 8 nucleotides match TRBD2. CDR3 nucleotides: TGTGCCAGCAGTTTATTCCGGGGGGGGAGCACAGATACGCAGTATTTT. Translation gives CASSLFRGGSTDTQYF.